The T cell receptor beta chain under discussion was sequenced for a study of T cells in Graves' hyperthyroidism and ophthalmopathy. Study summary: Peripheral blood specimens were obtained at initial diagnosis, prior to any treatment.

This clonotype appeared a few times. Inclusion characteristics of ophthalmopathy patients comprised a Clinical Activity Score of at least 3, a NOSPECS grade of at least 4, and duration under 3 months. Together with thyroid ultrasound, orbital computed tomography, serum thyroxine and TRAb, clinical symptoms were used for diagnoses. The CDR3 runs to 14 residues. The ends lost 5 bases at V and 7 bases at J; junction bases unmatched: 9. RNA transcripts were the template for amplifying TCR beta CDR3 regions. RT-PCR in the first round (using the HTBI primer set) targeted the TCR CDR3. TCRdb analysed the multiplex PCR reads with MiXCR anew, one entry per CDR3 protein. The sample contains about 600,000 distinct CDR3 sequences, more than 15% of which appear only once.

The sample consisted of blood. The sequence derives from a woman between 35 and 50 years old with Graves' ophthalmopathy. The chain joins TRBV12-3 or TRBV12-4 to TRBJ2-3, with 7 nucleotides matching TRBD1. For the CDR3, the DNA is TGTGCCAGCAGTCCCACGACAGGGATCAATACGCAGTATTTT. Translating gives CASSPTTGINTQYF.